A selection of T cell receptor beta chains follows, all from one sample in a study of response to subunit inactivated influenza vaccine. TCRdb re-called the RT-PCR reads through MiXCR, storing one row per CDR3 protein. The repertoire holds some 600,000 distinct CDR3 sequences, with 13% to 15% as singletons. The input for sequencing was PBMCs from blood, taken around 14 days before vaccination. Receptors were obtained from a man between 50 and 59 years old who received an inactivated influenza vaccine. Each CDR3 is given without its conserved first and last residue. A D gene is named only where the DNA matches it firmly.

V,D,CDR3
TRBV27,TRBD1,ASSPPPGQYNEQF
TRBV27,NA,ASSLDLMGRTDTQY
TRBV6-5,NA,ASSYSRGAGSYNSPLH
TRBV5-1,NA,ASSLLGGTEAF
TRBV6-5,NA,ASSYSSVERYEPDTQY
TRBV15,NA,ATTRGGANTEAF
TRBV27,NA,ASSLIVTGRSPYEQY
TRBV11-1,NA,ASSLSSGGGTGSLEQY
TRBV7-2,TRBD2,ASSLATSGGPPIYEQY
TRBV10-3,NA,AISESEGLRYEQF
TRBV18,TRBD1,ASSPGTVASYEQY
TRBV5-1,TRBD1,ASSFHRGFIYEQY
TRBV19,TRBD1,ASSGQGVQPQH
TRBV12-3/TRBV12-4,NA,ASGDWDGEAF
TRBV7-3,NA,ASSFTGTLNTGELF
TRBV3-1,TRBD2,ASSQVAGAGEQY
TRBV18,NA,ASSPTGGFDGYT
TRBV20-1,NA,SARDIQGLRSYGYT
TRBV20-1,NA,SASREADEKLF
TRBV12-3/TRBV12-4,NA,ASTRAGEAF
TRBV27,TRBD1,ASSSGQGRYEKLF
TRBV4-1,NA,ASSQDLASYNEQF
TRBV12-3/TRBV12-4,NA,ASSPSTAIFEQY
TRBV20-1,TRBD2,SVIARTSGVKDEQF
TRBV6-5,NA,ASSPSGGRQY
TRBV29-1,TRBD1,SVKGQGVMNTEAF
TRBV4-3,NA,ASSQDTGNTGELF
TRBV2,TRBD2,ASRGGPGLAGGRNSYNEQF
TRBV20-1,TRBD1,SARDPTGYYNEQF
TRBV20-1,NA,SDKTVSSYEQY
TRBV10-3,TRBD1,AISPGQGNYGYT
TRBV7-8,NA,ASSLVGGTGYEQY
TRBV5-1,NA,ASIEGLNTGELF
TRBV15,TRBD2,ATSNLPEASGYNEQF
TRBV9,NA,ASSVGAFDQETQY
TRBV12-3/TRBV12-4,NA,ASSFTHGYT
TRBV5-5,NA,ASSKFAF
TRBV24-1,NA,ATNQNTGELF
TRBV30,TRBD2,AWTGLAGGRTPPF
TRBV6-2/TRBV6-3,NA,ASTIGARGYT
TRBV7-2,NA,ASSLAPRNEAF
TRBV20-1,NA,SAPPGLLETQY
TRBV4-1,NA,ASSPLPQGGNQPQH
TRBV14,NA,ASSQEARNSPLH
TRBV20-1,NA,SARPGHSNSPLH
TRBV4-3,TRBD2,ASSQDGRVAGEVEQF
TRBV20-1,TRBD2,SAVLAGPLNEQF
TRBV5-1,TRBD1,ASSWGDRLNTGELF
TRBV9,NA,ASSPGTTLLVYGYT
TRBV7-8,NA,ASSERRVGRRKETQY